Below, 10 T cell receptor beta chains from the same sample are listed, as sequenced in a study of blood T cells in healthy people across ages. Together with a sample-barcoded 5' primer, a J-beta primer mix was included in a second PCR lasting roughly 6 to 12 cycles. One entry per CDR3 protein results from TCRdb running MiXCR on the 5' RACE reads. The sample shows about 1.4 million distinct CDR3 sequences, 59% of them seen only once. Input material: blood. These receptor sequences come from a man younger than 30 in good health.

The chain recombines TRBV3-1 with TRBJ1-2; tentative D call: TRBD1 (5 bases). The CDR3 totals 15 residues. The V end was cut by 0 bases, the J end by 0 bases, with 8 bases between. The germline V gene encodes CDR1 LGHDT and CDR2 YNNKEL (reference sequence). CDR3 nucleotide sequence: TGTGCCAGCAGCCAAGACAGGGCACCTAACTATGGCTACACCTTC. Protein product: CASSQDRAPNYGYTF.

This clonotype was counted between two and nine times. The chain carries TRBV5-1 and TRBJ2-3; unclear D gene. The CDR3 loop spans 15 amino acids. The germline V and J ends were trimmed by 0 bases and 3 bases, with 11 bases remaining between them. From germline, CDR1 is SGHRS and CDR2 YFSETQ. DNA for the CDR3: TGCGCCAGCAGCTTGGGTTCTAGTACTACAGATACGCAGTATTTT. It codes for CASSLGSSTTDTQYF.

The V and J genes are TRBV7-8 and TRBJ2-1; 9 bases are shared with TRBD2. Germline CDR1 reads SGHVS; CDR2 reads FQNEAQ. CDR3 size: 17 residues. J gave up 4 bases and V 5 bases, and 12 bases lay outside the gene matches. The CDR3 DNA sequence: TGTGCCAGCAGCCTGCAAGAGCGGGAGGTCTCTTACAATGAGCAGTTCTTC. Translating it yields CASSLQEREVSYNEQFF.

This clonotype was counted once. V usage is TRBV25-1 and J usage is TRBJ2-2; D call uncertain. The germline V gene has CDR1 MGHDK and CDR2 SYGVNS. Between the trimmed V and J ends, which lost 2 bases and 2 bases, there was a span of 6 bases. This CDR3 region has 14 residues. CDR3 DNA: TGTGCCAGCAGTGAAGACCTAAACACCGGGGAGCTGTTTTTT. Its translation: CASSEDLNTGELFF.

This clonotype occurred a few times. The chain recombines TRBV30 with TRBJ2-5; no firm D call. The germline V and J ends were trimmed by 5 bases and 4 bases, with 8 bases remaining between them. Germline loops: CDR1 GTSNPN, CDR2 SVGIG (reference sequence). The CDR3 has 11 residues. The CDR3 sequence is CAWLLGETQYF. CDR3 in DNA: TGTGCCTGGTTACTGGGAGAGACCCAGTACTTC.

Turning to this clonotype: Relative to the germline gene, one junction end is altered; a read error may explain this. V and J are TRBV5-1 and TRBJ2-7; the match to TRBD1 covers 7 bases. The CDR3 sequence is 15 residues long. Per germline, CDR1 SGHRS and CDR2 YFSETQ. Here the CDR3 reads CANSPATGKENEQYF. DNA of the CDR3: TGCGCCAACAGCCCGGCGACAGGGAAGGAAAATGAGCAGTACTTC.

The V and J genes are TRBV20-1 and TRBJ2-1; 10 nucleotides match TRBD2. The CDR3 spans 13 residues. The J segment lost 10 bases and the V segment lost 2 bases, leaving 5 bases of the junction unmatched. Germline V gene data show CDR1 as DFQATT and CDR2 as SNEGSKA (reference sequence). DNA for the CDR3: TGCAGTGCTAGAATAGCGGGAGGATCAGAGCAGTTCTTC. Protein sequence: CSARIAGGSEQFF.

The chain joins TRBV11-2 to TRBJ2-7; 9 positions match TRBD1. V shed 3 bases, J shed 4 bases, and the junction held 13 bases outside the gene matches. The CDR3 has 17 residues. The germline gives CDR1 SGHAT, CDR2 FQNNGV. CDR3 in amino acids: CASSLGKQGANLYEQYF. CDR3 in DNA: TGTGCCAGCAGCTTGGGTAAACAGGGGGCGAATTTATACGAGCAGTACTTC.

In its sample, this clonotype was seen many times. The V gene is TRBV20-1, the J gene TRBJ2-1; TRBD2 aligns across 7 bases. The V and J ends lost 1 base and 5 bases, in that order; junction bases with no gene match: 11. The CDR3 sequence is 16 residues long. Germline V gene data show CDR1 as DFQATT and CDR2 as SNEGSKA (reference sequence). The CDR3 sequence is CSARAVSGDYHNEQFF. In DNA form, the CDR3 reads TGCAGTGCTAGAGCTGTTAGTGGGGACTACCACAATGAGCAGTTCTTC.

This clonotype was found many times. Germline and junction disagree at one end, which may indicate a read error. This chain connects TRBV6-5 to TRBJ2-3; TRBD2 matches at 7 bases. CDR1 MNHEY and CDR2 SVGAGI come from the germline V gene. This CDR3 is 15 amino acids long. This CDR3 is CASSLSGVSTDTQYF. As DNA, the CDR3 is TGCGCCAGCAGCCTCAGCGGGGTTAGCACAGATACGCAGTATTTT.